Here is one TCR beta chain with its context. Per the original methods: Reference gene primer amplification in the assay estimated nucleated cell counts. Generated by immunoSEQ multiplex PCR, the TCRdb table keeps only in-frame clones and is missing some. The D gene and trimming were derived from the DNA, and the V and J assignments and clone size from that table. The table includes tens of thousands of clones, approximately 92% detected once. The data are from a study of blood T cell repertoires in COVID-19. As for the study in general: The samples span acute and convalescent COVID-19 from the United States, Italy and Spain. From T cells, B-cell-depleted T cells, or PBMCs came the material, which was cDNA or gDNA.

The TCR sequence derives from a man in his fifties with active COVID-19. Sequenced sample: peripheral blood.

The CDR3 DNA reads TGCGCCAGCAGGGAGGGACGGGGGAGCACAGATACGCAGTATTTT. The encoded protein is CASREGRGSTDTQYF. This chain connects TRBV5-1 to TRBJ2-3, with D maybe TRBD2 (6 bases). The ends were cut back, 5 bases at V and 0 bases at J, with 13 bases in the middle. The CDR3 spans 15 residues. Per germline, CDR1 SGHRS and CDR2 YFSETQ. The full variable domain, in which reference TRBV5-1 and TRBJ2-3 provide the parts outside the CDR3, is KAGVTQTPRYLIKTRGQQVTLSCSPISGHRSVSWYQQTPGQGLQFLFEYFSETQRNKGNFPGRFSGRQFSNSRSEMNVSTLELGDSALYLCASREGRGSTDTQYFGPGTRLTVL.